The T cell receptor (beta chain) under discussion was sequenced for a study of cytomegalovirus exposure and HLA in healthy donors. The PCR used 60 Vbeta and 13 Jbeta primers. The method was immunoSEQ multiplex PCR; TCRdb's version includes in-frame clones alone and lacks a portion of them. The data contain roughly 140,000 clones, less than 85% of them seen just once; the ten biggest clones take up about 6.7%. V was clipped by 6 bases and J by 5 bases; unmatched bases: 8. This CDR3 has 15 residues. V is TRBV6-7 and J is TRBJ1-4, with TRBD1 matching 8 bases. TRBV6-7 is an ORF, and what it does is uncertain. The sequence came from a man aged 50-60 years in good health and CMV-seropositive. The sequenced sample was PBMCs. CDR3 DNA: TGTGCCAGCAGGGGATCAGGGGGCAAGAATGAAAAACTGTTTTTT. Translating gives CASRGSGGKNEKLFF.